Here is one TCR beta chain with its context. Its antigen remains unknown. The length of the CDR3 is 18 residues. Per germline, CDR1 SGHAT and CDR2 FQNNGV. The J segment lost 2 bases and the V segment lost 1 base, leaving 9 bases of the junction unmatched. The sample belongs to a study of OX40 agonist ivuxolimab in advanced cancers. Study-wide background: Every 2 weeks, patients got intravenous ivuxolimab at one of six dose levels (0.01-10 mg/kg). Cancers in dose escalation were hepatocellular, melanoma, renal cell and head and neck. The group had a mean age of around 60 years, ranged from roughly 23 to 90, and was 80% to 85% male.

The protocol was immunoSEQ multiplex PCR, while the TCRdb copy is restricted to in-frame clones and leaves out a portion. This repertoire shows roughly 69,000 clones, around 93% found once; its top ten account for about 4.4%. Study results and caveats: The CD4+ and CD8+ T cells in the blood had expanded clonally by week 6 at 0.1 to 3.0 mg/kg.

This clonotype was obtained from an adult with an advanced solid tumor such as melanoma, head and neck, liver or kidney cancer. The chain couples TRBV11-2 to TRBJ2-7, with TRBD2 matching over 12 bases. The material sequenced was CD4+ or CD8+ T cells sorted from blood, taken in a trial of the OX40 agonist ivuxolimab. The CDR3 DNA is TGTGCCAGCAGCTTAGCCCCCACGACTAGCGGGAGCCCCTACGAGCAGTACTTC. Its translation: CASSLAPTTSGSPYEQYF.